The present T cell receptor beta chain was sequenced within a study of shared clonotypes between healthy human individuals. Cells designated naive CD8 were CD45RO-negative and were positively selected for CCR7, with terminally differentiated effector memory CD45RA+ cells excluded. The CDR3 length is 15 residues. V lost 3 bases and J lost 3; bases outside the gene matches: 5. Germline CDR1 LNHNV, CDR2 YYDKDF (reference sequence). Assay used: immunoSEQ multiplex PCR; TCRdb lists only in-frame clones, some missing. The sample includes about 2.2 million clones, 90% to 95% seen only once; the top ten take under 2%.

This sequence originates from a man aged 18 to 29 in good health. Some clones in this sample may be carry-over from other donors' samples. Sequencing was done on a sample of naive CD8+ T cells from PBMCs. The chain carries TRBV15 and TRBJ2-7; TRBD2 matches 10 bases. The CDR3 is CATSSERTSGYEQYF. The CDR3 DNA is TGTGCCACCAGCAGCGAGAGGACTAGCGGCTACGAGCAGTACTTC.